In this sample, the clone carrying this TCR beta chain turned up a few times. As yet, its antigen is unknown. The CDR3 is 13 residues long. Germline V CDR1 and CDR2: LGHDT, YNNKEL (reference sequence). The V gene lost 1 base and the J gene lost 4 bases, with 5 bases spanning the gap. Clinical symptoms, serum thyroxine, TRAb, thyroid ultrasound and orbital computed tomography were relied on for diagnosis. This specimen belongs to a study of Graves' ophthalmopathy and Graves' hyperthyroidism. Overall study context: Peripheral blood collection took place at initial diagnosis, before any treatment.

Study-wide results and caveats: Ophthalmopathy could be told apart from stable hyperthyroidism by a 13-signature model (about 89% sensitivity, approximately 76% specificity). Prediction of ophthalmopathy progression reached around 70% sensitivity and 72.22% specificity.

The authors amplified TCR beta CDR3 regions, and they did so from RNA transcripts for repertoire sequencing. First-round RT-PCR relied on HTBI primers, and a second-round multiplex PCR came next. TCRdb re-called the multiplex PCR reads through MiXCR, storing one row per CDR3 protein. The sample holds hundreds of thousands of distinct CDR3 sequences; around 42% are singletons and the top ten take about half. This TCR was recovered from an adult man with Graves' ophthalmopathy. Sequenced sample: peripheral blood. This rearrangement joins TRBV3-1 to TRBJ1-5; D is undetermined. CDR3 residues: CASSQGGNQPQHF. DNA of the CDR3: TGTGCCAGCAGCCAAGGCGGGAATCAGCCCCAGCATTTT.